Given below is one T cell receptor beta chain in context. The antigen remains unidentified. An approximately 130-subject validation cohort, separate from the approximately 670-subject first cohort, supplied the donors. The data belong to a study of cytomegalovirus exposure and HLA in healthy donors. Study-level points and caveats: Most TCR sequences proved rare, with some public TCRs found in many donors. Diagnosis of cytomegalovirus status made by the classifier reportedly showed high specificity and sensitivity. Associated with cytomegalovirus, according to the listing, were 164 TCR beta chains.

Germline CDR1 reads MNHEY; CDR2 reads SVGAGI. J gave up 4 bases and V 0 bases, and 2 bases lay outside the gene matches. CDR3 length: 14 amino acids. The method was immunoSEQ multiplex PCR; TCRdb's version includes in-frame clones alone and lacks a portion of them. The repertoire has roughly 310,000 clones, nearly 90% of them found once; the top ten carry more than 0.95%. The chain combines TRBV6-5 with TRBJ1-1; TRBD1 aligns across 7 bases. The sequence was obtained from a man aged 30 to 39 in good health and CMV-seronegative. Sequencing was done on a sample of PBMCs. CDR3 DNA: TGTGCCAGCAGTTACTCAGGGACAGCCACTGAAGCTTTCTTT. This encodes CASSYSGTATEAFF.